These T cell receptor beta chains were read from a single sample in a study of response to subunit inactivated influenza vaccine. TCRdb processed the RT-PCR reads anew with MiXCR; each CDR3 protein has one entry. The sample has more than 600,000 distinct CDR3 sequences, under 20% seen once. The source material was PBMCs from blood, sampled more than 4 days after vaccination. All receptors come from a man between 50 and 59 years old who received an inactivated influenza vaccine. The CDR3 runs from the conserved cysteine through the conserved F or W. The D gene is left open where the match is weak. Rows may omit the clone size; those that give it use once, few, many or a size class.

J gene: TRBJ2-1
clone size: many
D gene: .
V gene: TRBV10-3
CDR3 DNA: TGTGCCATCAGTGAGATTGACCGCCGGAGGGATAAGGAGCAGTTCTTC
CDR3 protein: CAISEIDRRRDKEQFF

J gene: TRBJ2-2
clone size: few
D gene: TRBD1
V gene: TRBV9
CDR3 DNA: TGTGCCAGCAGCGTACTTTGGACAGGGAACACCGGGGAGCTGTTTTTT
CDR3 protein: CASSVLWTGNTGELFF

J gene: TRBJ2-7
clone size: many
D gene: TRBD2
V gene: TRBV9
CDR3 DNA: TGTGCCAGCAGCTTGGGACTAGCGGGAGACGAGCAGTACTTC
CDR3 protein: CASSLGLAGDEQYF

J gene: TRBJ2-7
clone size: .
D gene: TRBD2
V gene: TRBV28
CDR3 DNA: TGTGCCAGCAGTTTAGCTAGCGGACACGAGCAGTACTTC
CDR3 protein: CASSLASGHEQYF

J gene: TRBJ2-7
clone size: .
D gene: .
V gene: TRBV7-6
CDR3 DNA: TGTGCCAGCAGCCCTGCTAGGGGTGGCTACGAGCAGTACTTC
CDR3 protein: CASSPARGGYEQYF

J gene: TRBJ1-2
clone size: few
D gene: .
V gene: TRBV28
CDR3 DNA: TGTGCCAGCAGTTCCTCGGACCGCACAGGAGGCTACACCTTC
CDR3 protein: CASSSSDRTGGYTF

J gene: TRBJ2-7
clone size: once
D gene: TRBD1
V gene: TRBV7-2
CDR3 DNA: TGTGCCAGCAGCTCCGCCGGGACAGGGCGGAACGAGCAGTACTTC
CDR3 protein: CASSSAGTGRNEQYF

J gene: TRBJ2-1
clone size: few
D gene: .
V gene: TRBV15
CDR3 DNA: TGTGCCACTCGACAGGACGGCAGCTCCTACAATGAGCAGTTCTTC
CDR3 protein: CATRQDGSSYNEQFF

J gene: TRBJ2-7
clone size: .
D gene: TRBD2
V gene: TRBV5-1
CDR3 DNA: TGCGCCAGCAGCTTCCCTCCTCCGGGACTAGCGGGGGGCAAACTCCTCTACGAGCAGTACTTC
CDR3 protein: CASSFPPPGLAGGKLLYEQYF

J gene: TRBJ2-1
clone size: few
D gene: .
V gene: TRBV15
CDR3 DNA: TGTGCCACCAGCACCAGGACTCGGAGCTCCTACAATGAGCAGTTCTTC
CDR3 protein: CATSTRTRSSYNEQFF

J gene: TRBJ2-1
clone size: few
D gene: .
V gene: TRBV12-3/TRBV12-4
CDR3 DNA: TGTGCCAGCAGGAACCCGGGCACCGGACAGTTCTTC
CDR3 protein: CASRNPGTGQFF

J gene: TRBJ2-2
clone size: few
D gene: TRBD1
V gene: TRBV5-1
CDR3 DNA: TGCGCCAGCAGATCCCCGGGACAGGGGACCGTAGGGGAGCTGTTTTTT
CDR3 protein: CASRSPGQGTVGELFF

J gene: TRBJ2-5
clone size: many
D gene: .
V gene: TRBV20-1
CDR3 DNA: TGCAGTGCTCACCCGACTAGGTACCAAGAGACCCAGTACTTC
CDR3 protein: CSAHPTRYQETQYF

J gene: TRBJ2-1
clone size: few
D gene: TRBD2
V gene: TRBV24-1
CDR3 DNA: TGTGCCACCAGTGAACCCAGCGGGGGGGGCTCCTACAATGAGCAGTTCTTC
CDR3 protein: CATSEPSGGGSYNEQFF

J gene: TRBJ1-5
clone size: few
D gene: .
V gene: TRBV10-2
CDR3 DNA: TGCGCCAGCAGTGATAAACTTAGCAATCAGCCCCAGCATTTT
CDR3 protein: CASSDKLSNQPQHF

J gene: TRBJ1-4
clone size: few
D gene: .
V gene: TRBV7-2
CDR3 DNA: TGTGCCAGCAGCTTTATTGGGGACGGAAAACTGTTTTTT
CDR3 protein: CASSFIGDGKLFF

J gene: TRBJ2-5
clone size: .
D gene: .
V gene: TRBV7-9
CDR3 DNA: TGTGCCAGCAGCAGAACAGGGCCCGGGACCCAGTACTTC
CDR3 protein: CASSRTGPGTQYF

J gene: TRBJ2-7
clone size: few
D gene: .
V gene: TRBV7-2
CDR3 DNA: TGTGCCAGCAAAATAAGGTATAGCTCCTACGAGCAGTACTTC
CDR3 protein: CASKIRYSSYEQYF

J gene: TRBJ2-3
clone size: .
D gene: TRBD2
V gene: TRBV7-2
CDR3 DNA: TGTGCCAGCAGCTTAAGCGGGAGAGGGGGAAATACGCAGTATTTT
CDR3 protein: CASSLSGRGGNTQYF

J gene: TRBJ2-3
clone size: .
D gene: TRBD2
V gene: TRBV5-4
CDR3 DNA: TGTGCCAGCAGCAAGGGACTAGCGGGGACAGATACGCAGTATTTT
CDR3 protein: CASSKGLAGTDTQYF

J gene: TRBJ2-7
clone size: many
D gene: .
V gene: TRBV7-2
CDR3 DNA: TGTGCCAGCAGCTTAGCGCGACTCTCCTACGAGCAGTACTTC
CDR3 protein: CASSLARLSYEQYF

J gene: TRBJ2-2
clone size: few
D gene: .
V gene: TRBV21-1
CDR3 DNA: TGTGCCAGCAGCAGGGGGAGACACTACCTGAACACCGGGGAGCTGTTTTTT
CDR3 protein: CASSRGRHYLNTGELFF

J gene: TRBJ2-7
clone size: once
D gene: TRBD1
V gene: TRBV18
CDR3 DNA: TGTGCCAGCTCACGTACCGGGACAGGGGGCAGCTACGAGCAGTACTTC
CDR3 protein: CASSRTGTGGSYEQYF

J gene: TRBJ1-4
clone size: .
D gene: TRBD1
V gene: TRBV29-1
CDR3 DNA: TGCAGCGTAGCCGGGACAGGGGATGAAAAACTGTTTTTT
CDR3 protein: CSVAGTGDEKLFF

J gene: TRBJ1-2
clone size: few
D gene: TRBD1
V gene: TRBV12-3/TRBV12-4
CDR3 DNA: TGTGCCAGCAGTTACGGACAGGCAAACTATGGCTACACCTTC
CDR3 protein: CASSYGQANYGYTF

J gene: TRBJ1-1
clone size: .
D gene: .
V gene: TRBV6-4
CDR3 DNA: TGTGCCAGCAGTGACTCAGTAGGGGGACGCACTGAAGCTTTCTTT
CDR3 protein: CASSDSVGGRTEAFF

J gene: TRBJ2-7
clone size: few
D gene: .
V gene: TRBV12-3/TRBV12-4
CDR3 DNA: TGTGCCAGCAGTCCTCCGGGACTCAACTCCTACGAGCAGTACTTC
CDR3 protein: CASSPPGLNSYEQYF

J gene: TRBJ1-4
clone size: many
D gene: .
V gene: TRBV20-1
CDR3 DNA: TGCAGTGCGAAGGGGCCAGCTGAAAAACTGTTTTTT
CDR3 protein: CSAKGPAEKLFF

J gene: TRBJ1-5
clone size: .
D gene: .
V gene: TRBV6-2/TRBV6-3
CDR3 DNA: TGTGCGGCGAGGGGTAGCGGTCAGCCCCAGCATTTT
CDR3 protein: CAARGSGQPQHF

J gene: TRBJ2-7
clone size: many
D gene: .
V gene: TRBV7-2
CDR3 DNA: TGTGCCAGCAGCTTCGCTAGCTCCTACGAGCAGTACTTC
CDR3 protein: CASSFASSYEQYF

J gene: TRBJ1-5
clone size: many
D gene: .
V gene: TRBV6-2/TRBV6-3
CDR3 DNA: TGTGCCAGCAGGAGGGATAGCAATCAGCCCCAGCATTTT
CDR3 protein: CASRRDSNQPQHF

J gene: TRBJ2-7
clone size: .
D gene: TRBD1
V gene: TRBV12-3/TRBV12-4
CDR3 DNA: TGTGCCAGCAGGATGGACAGGGAAAGCCACGAGCAGTACTTC
CDR3 protein: CASRMDRESHEQYF

J gene: TRBJ2-1
clone size: few
D gene: .
V gene: TRBV7-3
CDR3 DNA: TGTGCCAGCAGCTTAAGGATAGCGGAGCCTTTGAGCTCCTACAATGAGCAGTTCTTC
CDR3 protein: CASSLRIAEPLSSYNEQFF

J gene: TRBJ1-3
clone size: few
D gene: .
V gene: TRBV7-2
CDR3 DNA: TGTGCCAGCAGCCCCTCTTCAACTACTGGAAACACCATATATTTT
CDR3 protein: CASSPSSTTGNTIYF

J gene: TRBJ2-1
clone size: few
D gene: TRBD1
V gene: TRBV18
CDR3 DNA: TGTGCCAGCTCACACGACACAGGGGCACAATTGAACAATGAGCAGTTCTTC
CDR3 protein: CASSHDTGAQLNNEQFF

J gene: TRBJ2-7
clone size: .
D gene: .
V gene: TRBV6-5
CDR3 DNA: TGTGCCAGCAGTTACGGAGCCCAAGTGGGAAACGAGCAGTACTTC
CDR3 protein: CASSYGAQVGNEQYF

J gene: TRBJ2-2
clone size: .
D gene: .
V gene: TRBV6-1
CDR3 DNA: TGTGCCAGCAGACAGGGCAACACCGGGGAGCTGTTTTTT
CDR3 protein: CASRQGNTGELFF

J gene: TRBJ2-6
clone size: few
D gene: TRBD1
V gene: TRBV10-3
CDR3 DNA: TGTGCCATCAGCGAGACAGGGCCGTCTGGGGCCAACGTCCTGACTTTC
CDR3 protein: CAISETGPSGANVLTF

J gene: TRBJ2-1
clone size: few
D gene: TRBD2
V gene: TRBV20-1
CDR3 DNA: TGCAGTGCTAGCCTAGCGGGAGTTATGATTGAGCAGTTCTTC
CDR3 protein: CSASLAGVMIEQFF

J gene: TRBJ2-2
clone size: few
D gene: TRBD1
V gene: TRBV7-8
CDR3 DNA: TGTGCCAGCAGCTTTGGGCAGGGGGACACCGGGGAGCTGTTTTTT
CDR3 protein: CASSFGQGDTGELFF

J gene: TRBJ2-3
clone size: few
D gene: TRBD2
V gene: TRBV25-1
CDR3 DNA: TGTGCCAGCAGTGAAGGGACTAGCGGGAGGACAGATACGCAGTATTTT
CDR3 protein: CASSEGTSGRTDTQYF

J gene: TRBJ2-2
clone size: few
D gene: TRBD2
V gene: TRBV30
CDR3 DNA: TGTGCCTGGAGGAAGACTAGCGTGAACACCGGGGAGCTGTTTTTT
CDR3 protein: CAWRKTSVNTGELFF

J gene: TRBJ1-5
clone size: few
D gene: .
V gene: TRBV20-1
CDR3 DNA: TGCAGTGCTAGACCGAGACAGGCCTTACTCAATCAGCCCCAGCATTTT
CDR3 protein: CSARPRQALLNQPQHF

J gene: TRBJ2-7
clone size: few
D gene: .
V gene: TRBV4-3
CDR3 DNA: TGCGCCAGCAGCCCCAATAACGGGGGCTACGAGCAGTACTTC
CDR3 protein: CASSPNNGGYEQYF

J gene: TRBJ2-7
clone size: many
D gene: .
V gene: TRBV12-3/TRBV12-4
CDR3 DNA: TGTGCCAGCAGTTTAACGGCAACCTACGAGCAGTACTTC
CDR3 protein: CASSLTATYEQYF

J gene: TRBJ1-1
clone size: few
D gene: .
V gene: TRBV4-2
CDR3 DNA: TGTGCCAGCAGCCAAGATAAGTGGGACTTGAACACTGAAGCTTTCTTT
CDR3 protein: CASSQDKWDLNTEAFF

J gene: TRBJ2-7
clone size: .
D gene: .
V gene: TRBV13
CDR3 DNA: TGTGCCAGCAGCTCGGGGTCGAGAAACTCCTACGAGCAGTACTTC
CDR3 protein: CASSSGSRNSYEQYF

J gene: TRBJ2-5
clone size: few
D gene: TRBD2
V gene: TRBV7-3
CDR3 DNA: TGTGCCAGCAGCTTTAGCGGGAGGGCCTCTGAGGAGACCCAGTACTTC
CDR3 protein: CASSFSGRASEETQYF

J gene: TRBJ2-7
clone size: .
D gene: .
V gene: TRBV10-3
CDR3 DNA: TGTGCCATCAGTGGGACTGTCAACTCCTACGAGCAGTACTTC
CDR3 protein: CAISGTVNSYEQYF

J gene: TRBJ1-6
clone size: .
D gene: .
V gene: TRBV20-1
CDR3 DNA: TGCAGTGCTAGTGGACGGCAAAATTCACCCCTCCACTTT
CDR3 protein: CSASGRQNSPLHF

J gene: TRBJ2-3
clone size: .
D gene: TRBD2
V gene: TRBV28
CDR3 DNA: TGTGCCAGCAGTCCGGGACTAGCGGTTCCCGGGGGTGTCACAGATACGCAGTATTTT
CDR3 protein: CASSPGLAVPGGVTDTQYF

J gene: TRBJ2-7
clone size: many
D gene: TRBD2
V gene: TRBV20-1
CDR3 DNA: TGCAGTGCTAGGGGGGTACTAGCGGAGATATACGAGCAGTACTTC
CDR3 protein: CSARGVLAEIYEQYF

J gene: TRBJ1-1
clone size: few
D gene: .
V gene: TRBV9
CDR3 DNA: TGTGCCAGCAGCGCGGCACCCCGGCAGGACACTGAAGCTTTCTTT
CDR3 protein: CASSAAPRQDTEAFF

J gene: TRBJ1-3
clone size: few
D gene: .
V gene: TRBV7-6
CDR3 DNA: TGTGCCAGCAGCTTATCCCCGGGCCTCTCTGGAAACACCATATATTTT
CDR3 protein: CASSLSPGLSGNTIYF

J gene: TRBJ2-7
clone size: .
D gene: .
V gene: TRBV28
CDR3 DNA: TGTGCCAGCAGTTTATCGGGCACGGACGGGCAGTACTTC
CDR3 protein: CASSLSGTDGQYF